These 22 T cell receptor beta chains were sequenced from one sample in a study of T-cell reconstitution after alpha-beta-depleted transplantation in children. This sample's TCRbeta library carried unique molecular identifier barcodes. TCRdb re-called the PCR reads through MiXCR, storing one row per CDR3 protein. The sample has hundreds of thousands of distinct CDR3 sequences; approximately 17% are singletons. The sequenced sample was PBMCs from the stem cell graft donor, obtained from the stem cell graft. These receptors were obtained from a human donor who donated a stem cell graft to a child with acute myeloid leukemia.

This clonotype was seen many times. The V gene is TRBV20-1, the J gene TRBJ1-2, with D tentatively TRBD1 (5 bases). The CDR3 is 15 residues long. CDR1 is DFQATT and CDR2 is SNEGSKA in the germline V gene (reference sequence). V dropped 0 bases and J dropped 6 bases, with 17 bases sitting between them. CDR3 protein: CSARDGGEVNHGYTF. CDR3 DNA sequence: TGCAGTGCTAGAGATGGAGGGGAAGTCAATCATGGCTACACCTTC.

This clonotype was seen more than once but under ten times. The V and J genes are TRBV7-2 and TRBJ1-5; D gene uncertain. Trimming pared 1 base from V and 5 bases from J, leaving 9 bases between. This CDR3 is built from 14 residues. The germline V gene encodes CDR1 SGHTA and CDR2 FQGNSA. Here the CDR3 DNA reads TGTGCCAGCAGCTTAGGGCGGAACGATCAGCCCCAGCATTTT. Translating it yields CASSLGRNDQPQHF.

This chain connects TRBV5-8 to TRBJ1-6; 7 bases are a match to TRBD1. This CDR3 has 17 residues. Germline V CDR1 and CDR2: SGHTS, YDEGEE. V dropped 4 bases and J dropped 6; count of bases not matched to a gene: 13. DNA for the CDR3: TGTGCCAGCAGCCAGGGGGTCCTGGCAGGCGGTAATTCACCCCTCCACTTT. Translated: CASSQGVLAGGNSPLHF.

The chain recombines TRBV20-1 with TRBJ2-1; TRBD2 agrees at 9 bases. V was pared by 6 bases and J by 1 base, with 10 bases of the junction left unmatched. Germline V gene sequence: CDR1 DFQATT, CDR2 SNEGSKA (reference sequence). The CDR3 contains 16 residues. CDR3 loop: CSAREASGVSYNEQFF. CDR3 coding DNA: TGCAGTGCCCGAGAGGCTAGCGGGGTGTCCTACAATGAGCAGTTCTTC.

In regard to this clonotype: This could be a read error, since a much larger clone is one nucleotide away. The chain links TRBV20-1 to TRBJ1-1; D not certain. This CDR3 contains 13 residues. V lost 3 bases and J lost 4, with 12 bases in between. Per the germline V gene, CDR1 is DFQATT and CDR2 is SNEGSKA (reference sequence). CDR3 region: CSASQVLVTEAFF. The CDR3 nucleotides are TGCAGTGCTAGTCAGGTGCTAGTCACTGAAGCTTTCTTT.

This clonotype has ten or more counts. The rearrangement uses TRBV6-4 and TRBJ2-3; possible D gene TRBD2, 6 bases. V lost 4 bases, J lost 6 bases, and 14 bases lay in between. The germline V gene has CDR1 MRHNA and CDR2 SNTAGT. The CDR3 extends over 14 amino acids. CDR3 DNA: TGTGCCAGCAGTGGACTAGGGTCCCCCGATACGCAGTATTTT. Translation gives CASSGLGSPDTQYF.

This clonotype was observed at least ten times. J is TRBJ2-4 and V is TRBV20-1, with D unresolved. The V end lost 0 bases, the J end lost 14 bases, and 11 bases lay between the germline ends. Germline CDR1 reads DFQATT; CDR2 reads SNEGSKA (reference sequence). This CDR3 has 11 residues. CDR3 nucleotides: TGCAGTGCTAGAGATAAGACCGTAGAGTACTTC. It yields the protein CSARDKTVEYF.

This clonotype was detected many times. The V call is TRBV12-3 or TRBV12-4, the J call TRBJ2-7, with unresolved D. Trimming shortened V by 2 bases and J by 3 bases, and 11 bases separated the two germline ends. The CDR3 is made up of 14 amino acids. CDR3 nucleotide sequence: TGTGCCAGCAGTTTATTGATAGGCCACTACGAGCAGTACTTC. Its protein product is CASSLLIGHYEQYF.

This clonotype was found a few times. The chain is built from TRBV20-1 and TRBJ2-7; 10 nucleotides match TRBD2. The CDR3 is 13 amino acids. V lost 6 bases, J lost 7 bases, and 9 bases stayed unmatched. Germline CDR1 reads DFQATT; CDR2 reads SNEGSKA (reference sequence). Here the CDR3 reads CSASPGLAYEQYV. For the CDR3, the DNA is TGCAGTGCATCTCCGGGACTAGCGTATGAGCAGTACGTC.

This clonotype was seen repeatedly, ten times or more. The chain joins TRBV29-1 to TRBJ2-5; D not certain. CDR1 SQVTM and CDR2 ANQGSEA come from the germline V gene. V was cut by 5 bases and J by 5 bases, with 12 bases left in between. CDR3 length equals 12 residues. The CDR3 loop is CSVFAGRETQYF. DNA of the CDR3: TGCAGCGTTTTTGCCGGTCGGGAGACCCAGTACTTC.

This clonotype was observed many times. The rearrangement joins TRBV4-3 to TRBJ1-5, with 9 bases lining up with TRBD1. This CDR3 has 15 residues. Germline CDR1 is LGHNA and CDR2 is YSLEER. Losses at the gene ends were 3 bases for V and 4 bases for J; bases not matched to a gene: 4. The CDR3 region has the DNA TGCGCCAGCAGCCAGGGGACAGGGTTTAATCAGCCCCAGCATTTT. It translates to CASSQGTGFNQPQHF.

Ten or more counts support this clonotype. V and J are TRBV20-1 and TRBJ1-1, with D unresolved. The CDR3 has 13 amino acids. V was cut by 0 bases and J by 1 base, with 6 bases left in between. The germline V gene has CDR1 DFQATT and CDR2 SNEGSKA (reference sequence). CDR3 sequence (DNA): TGCAGTGCTAGAGATCCGGAGAACACTGAAGCTTTCTTT. The encoded protein is CSARDPENTEAFF.

This clonotype was seen at least ten times. J is TRBJ2-1 and V is TRBV5-1; perhaps TRBD1 as D (6 bases). This CDR3 has 13 amino acids. Per the germline V gene, CDR1 is SGHRS and CDR2 is YFSETQ. Trimming removed 4 bases from V and 7 bases from J, with 12 bases in between. The CDR3 spells CASSNGQTNEQFF. The CDR3 nucleotides read TGCGCCAGCAGCAACGGACAGACGAATGAGCAGTTCTTC.

This clonotype was detected many times. This chain uses TRBV20-1 with TRBJ2-2, with unresolved D. CDR1 is DFQATT and CDR2 is SNEGSKA in the germline V gene (reference sequence). V lost 0 bases to trimming and J lost 0 bases, with 2 bases between them. CDR3 length: 13 residues. CDR3 coding DNA: TGCAGTGCTAGAGAGGCGAACACCGGGGAGCTGTTTTTT. As protein: CSAREANTGELFF.

This clonotype came up many times. The CDR3 here is CASTVAGAPYNEQFF. CDR3 nucleotide sequence: TGTGCCAGCACCGTAGCGGGGGCGCCCTACAATGAGCAGTTCTTC. The rearrangement links TRBV12-3 or TRBV12-4 to TRBJ2-1, with 9 bases lining up with TRBD2. Unmatched junction bases numbered 6, after V lost 7 bases and J lost 2 bases. The CDR3 totals 15 residues.

This clonotype was detected ten times or more. The chain joins TRBV20-1 to TRBJ2-3, with 10 bases fitting TRBD2. Germline-derived CDR1 and CDR2 are DFQATT and SNEGSKA (reference sequence). CDR3 length: 16 amino acids. With 6 bases clipped from V and 1 base from J, the junction kept 10 bases outside the gene matches. The CDR3 loop is CSATILAGARTDTQYF. The CDR3 DNA reads TGCAGTGCCACGATTCTAGCGGGGGCCCGCACAGATACGCAGTATTTT.

This clonotype was recorded many times. The V gene is TRBV29-1, the J gene TRBJ1-2; unclear D gene. Trimming shortened V by 1 base and J by 4 bases, and 4 bases separated the two germline ends. From germline, CDR1 is SQVTM and CDR2 ANQGSEA. The CDR3 spans 11 residues. The chain's CDR3 is CSVEVTYGYTF. CDR3 DNA sequence: TGCAGCGTTGAAGTGACCTATGGCTACACCTTC.

Remarks on this clonotype: Being one base from a much bigger clone, this may be a read error. The chain recombines TRBV20-1 with TRBJ2-1, with TRBD1 matching 10 bases. The CDR3 has 13 amino acids. From germline, CDR1 is DFQATT and CDR2 SNEGSKA (reference sequence). V lost 6 bases and J lost 7; bases outside the gene matches: 6. The CDR3, as DNA: TGCAGTGCGGAAGCGGACAGGGGGAATGAGCAGTTCTTC. Amino acids: CSAEADRGNEQFF.

This chain connects TRBV7-9 to TRBJ2-7; 9 bases map to TRBD2. Trimming removed 1 base from V and 0 bases from J; junction bases left unmatched: 4. Germline CDR1 reads SEHNR; CDR2 reads FQNEAQ (reference sequence). CDR3 length equals 16 residues. As DNA, the CDR3 is TGTGCCAGCAGCTTAGGCCTAGCGGGGAGCTCCTACGAGCAGTACTTC. It encodes CASSLGLAGSSYEQYF.

The rearrangement joins TRBV27 to TRBJ1-1; 11 bases agree with TRBD1. The CDR3 has 14 residues. The J segment lost 4 bases and the V segment lost 6 bases, leaving 4 bases of the junction unmatched. The germline V gene encodes CDR1 MNHEY and CDR2 SMNVEV (reference sequence). The CDR3 DNA reads TGTGCCAGCAGAAAGGGACAGGGGGGCACTGAAGCTTTCTTT. Its translation is CASRKGQGGTEAFF.

V usage is TRBV30 and J usage is TRBJ2-7; D is uncertain. The CDR3 is 13 amino acids. Trimming took off 3 bases at V and 4 bases at J, with 13 bases between the two ends. Per germline, CDR1 GTSNPN and CDR2 SVGIG (reference sequence). The CDR3 spells CAWSVYKRYEQYF. The CDR3 DNA sequence: TGTGCCTGGAGCGTATACAAGAGATACGAGCAGTACTTC.

The V call is TRBV27, the J call TRBJ2-7; 8 bases line up with TRBD2. Trimming removed 4 bases from V and 2 bases from J; junction bases left unmatched: 7. CDR3 length equals 15 residues. CDR1 and CDR2 from the germline V gene are MNHEY and SMNVEV (reference sequence). CDR3 bases: TGTGCCAGCAGTTCTAGGGGACTAGTCGCCTACGAGCAGTACTTC. Its translation: CASSSRGLVAYEQYF.